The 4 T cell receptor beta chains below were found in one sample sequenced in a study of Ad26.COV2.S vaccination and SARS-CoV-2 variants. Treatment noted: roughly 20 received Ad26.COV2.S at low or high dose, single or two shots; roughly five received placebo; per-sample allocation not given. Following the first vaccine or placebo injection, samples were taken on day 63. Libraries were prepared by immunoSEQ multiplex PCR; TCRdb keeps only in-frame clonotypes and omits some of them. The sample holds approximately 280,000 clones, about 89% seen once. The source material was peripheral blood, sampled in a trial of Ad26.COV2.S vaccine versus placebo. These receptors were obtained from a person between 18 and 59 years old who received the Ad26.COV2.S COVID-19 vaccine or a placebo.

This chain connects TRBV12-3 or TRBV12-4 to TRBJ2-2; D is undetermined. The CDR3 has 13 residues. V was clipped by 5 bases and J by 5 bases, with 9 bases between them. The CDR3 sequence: CASSILGTGELFF. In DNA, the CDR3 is TGTGCCAGCAGTATCCTCGGAACCGGGGAGCTGTTTTTT.

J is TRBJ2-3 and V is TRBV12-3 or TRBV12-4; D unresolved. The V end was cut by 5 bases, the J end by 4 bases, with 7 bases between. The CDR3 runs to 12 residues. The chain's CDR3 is CASSISADTQYF. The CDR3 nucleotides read TGTGCCAGCAGTATAAGCGCAGATACGCAGTATTTT.

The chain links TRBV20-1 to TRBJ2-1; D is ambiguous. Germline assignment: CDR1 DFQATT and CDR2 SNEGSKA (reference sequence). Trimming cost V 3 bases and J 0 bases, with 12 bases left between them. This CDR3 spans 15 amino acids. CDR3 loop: CSASHSASSYNEQFF. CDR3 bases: TGCAGTGCTAGTCACAGCGCGAGCTCCTACAATGAGCAGTTCTTC.

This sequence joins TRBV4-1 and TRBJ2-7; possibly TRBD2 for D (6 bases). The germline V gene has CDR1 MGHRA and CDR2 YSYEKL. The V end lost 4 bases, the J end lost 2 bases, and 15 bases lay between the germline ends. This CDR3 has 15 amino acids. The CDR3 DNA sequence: TGCGCCAGCAGCCTCTCCGGGACTCATACCTACGAGCAGTACTTC. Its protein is CASSLSGTHTYEQYF.